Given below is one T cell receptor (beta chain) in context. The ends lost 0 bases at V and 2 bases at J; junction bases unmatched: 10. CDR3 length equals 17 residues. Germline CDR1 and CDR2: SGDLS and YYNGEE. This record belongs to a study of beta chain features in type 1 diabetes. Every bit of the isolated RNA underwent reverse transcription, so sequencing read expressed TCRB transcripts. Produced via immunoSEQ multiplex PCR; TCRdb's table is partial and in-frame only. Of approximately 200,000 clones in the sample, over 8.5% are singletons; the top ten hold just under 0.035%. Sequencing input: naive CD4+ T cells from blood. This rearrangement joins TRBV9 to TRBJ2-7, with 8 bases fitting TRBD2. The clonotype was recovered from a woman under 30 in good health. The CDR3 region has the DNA TGTGCCAGCAGCGTAGGAGTAGGCGGGGGGCTGCCCTACGAGCAGTACTTC. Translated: CASSVGVGGGLPYEQYF.